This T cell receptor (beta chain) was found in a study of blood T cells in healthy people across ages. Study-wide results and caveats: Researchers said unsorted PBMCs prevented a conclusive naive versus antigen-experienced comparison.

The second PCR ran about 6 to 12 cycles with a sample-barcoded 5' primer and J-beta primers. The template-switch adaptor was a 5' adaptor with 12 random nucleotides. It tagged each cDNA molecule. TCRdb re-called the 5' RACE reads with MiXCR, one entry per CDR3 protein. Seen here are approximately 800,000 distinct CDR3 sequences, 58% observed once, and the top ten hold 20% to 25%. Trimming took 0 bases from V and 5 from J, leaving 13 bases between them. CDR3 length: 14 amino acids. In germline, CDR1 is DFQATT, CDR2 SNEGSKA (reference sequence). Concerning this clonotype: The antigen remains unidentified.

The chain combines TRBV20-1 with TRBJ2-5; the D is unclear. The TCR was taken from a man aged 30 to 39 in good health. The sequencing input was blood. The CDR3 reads CSARDPGSWETQYF. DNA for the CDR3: TGCAGTGCTAGAGATCCGGGTAGCTGGGAGACCCAGTACTTC.